The text below deals with one T cell receptor beta chain. The patients had locally advanced or metastatic urothelial carcinoma. Patients each gave 1 to 8 samples, pretreatment and on-treatment. This CDR3 is built from 19 residues. V dropped 1 base and J dropped 5; count of bases not matched to a gene: 16. The V gene's germline CDR1 is LNHDA and CDR2 SQIVND (reference sequence). Every PCR was spiked with synthetic TCR analog templates. Only in-frame clones appear in the TCRdb table, and some are missing; sequencing was by immunoSEQ multiplex PCR. The table includes around 100,000 clones, around 82% detected once. This entry belongs to a study of PD-L1 blockade in urothelial cancer.

The rearrangement links TRBV19 to TRBJ1-5; 8 positions agree with TRBD1. The starting material was PBMCs, obtained around atezolizumab (anti-PD-L1) treatment. This receptor was obtained from a man aged 50 to 59 with urothelial cancer. The CDR3 reads CASSIGQGRRQDADQPQHF. In nucleotides, the CDR3 is TGTGCCAGTAGTATAGGACAGGGGAGGCGTCAAGATGCGGATCAGCCCCAGCATTTT.